The rows below give T cell receptor beta chains drawn from one sample of a study of beta chain features in type 1 diabetes. Sequencing was performed with immunoSEQ multiplex PCR; in TCRdb, only in-frame clones are kept and a portion is missing. This sample has a few hundred thousand clones, with approximately 10% found just once. Sequenced input: naive CD4+ T cells from blood. Receptors originate from a man aged 30 to 45 with type 1 diabetes. CDR3s include the opening cysteine and the closing phenylalanine or tryptophan. D genes are given only for firm matches. Clone size is given for some rows only: seen once, a few or many times, or a class if the clone is expanded.

clone size	D gene	J gene	V gene	CDR3 DNA	CDR3 protein
few	NA	TRBJ1-5	TRBV5-5	TGTGCCAGCAGCTTGCTAGGGGATAGCAATCAGCCCCAGCATTTT	CASSLLGDSNQPQHF
few	NA	TRBJ2-6	TRBV5-1	TGCGCCAGCAGCTTCCGGGCTGGGGCCAACGTCCTGACTTTC	CASSFRAGANVLTF
NA	NA	TRBJ1-1	TRBV2	TGTGCCAGCAGGCCAGACAGCTCCGGGAACACTGAAGCTTTCTTT	CASRPDSSGNTEAFF
many	NA	TRBJ2-1	TRBV4-2	TGTGCCAGCAGCCAAGCGGCGAGGGATGAGCAGTTCTTC	CASSQAARDEQFF
few	NA	TRBJ2-5	TRBV7-9	TGTGCCAGCACCCGGGACAACCAAGAGACCCAGTACTTC	CASTRDNQETQYF
NA	TRBD1	TRBJ1-2	TRBV4-1	TGCGCCAGCAGCCGGGTCTCTCCGGGACAGGGGATGGTTAACTATGGCTACACCTTC	CASSRVSPGQGMVNYGYTF
NA	NA	TRBJ1-1	TRBV19	TGTGCCAGTAGTATATCGTTTCAGGGCACTGAAGCTTTCTTT	CASSISFQGTEAFF
NA	NA	TRBJ2-7	TRBV7-2	TGTGCCAGCAGCTTACCCAGGGTCGGCGACGAGCAGTACTTC	CASSLPRVGDEQYF
NA	TRBD1	TRBJ2-2	TRBV4-3	TGCGCCAGCAGCCGGGACAGGAACACCGGGGAGCTGTTTTTT	CASSRDRNTGELFF
few	TRBD1	TRBJ2-5	TRBV29-1	TGCAGCGTTGAAGATCGGGGCGCTCCCAGGGGGTCCCAGTACTTC	CSVEDRGAPRGSQYF
few	TRBD1	TRBJ2-1	TRBV9	TGTGCCAGCAGCGCAGAAGGGGACAGCTACAATGAGCAGTTCTTC	CASSAEGDSYNEQFF
NA	NA	TRBJ1-2	TRBV28	TGTGCCAGCAGTTTAAATGAGGGTGGCTACACCTTC	CASSLNEGGYTF
few	TRBD2	TRBJ2-5	TRBV5-1	TGCGCCAGCAGCTTACTAGCGGGGGTTCAAGAGACCCAGTACTTC	CASSLLAGVQETQYF
NA	NA	TRBJ1-1	TRBV10-3	TGTGCCATCAGGACAGGGAACACTGAAGCTTTCTTT	CAIRTGNTEAFF
NA	NA	TRBJ1-6	TRBV18	TGTGCCAGCTCATCCCGGGACACGGTAAATTCACCCCTCCACTTT	CASSSRDTVNSPLHF
NA	TRBD1	TRBJ2-2	TRBV4-1	TGCGCCAGCAGCTCGTGGACAGGGGACCGCACCGGGGAGCTGTTTTTT	CASSSWTGDRTGELFF
few	NA	TRBJ2-2	TRBV18	TGTGCCAGCTCACCCACAGGGAACACCGGGGAGCTGTTTTTT	CASSPTGNTGELFF
few	NA	TRBJ2-1	TRBV9	TGTGCCAGCAGCACTCCACAGGATTCGGGGCAGTTCTTC	CASSTPQDSGQFF
NA	NA	TRBJ2-2	TRBV9	TGTGCCAGCAGCGCCGGGGGGCTAACCGGGGAGCTGTTTTTT	CASSAGGLTGELFF
few	NA	TRBJ1-2	TRBV9	TGTGCCAGCAGCGTAGAGGAGGGGAGGCCATACTATGGCTACACCTTC	CASSVEEGRPYYGYTF
few	TRBD1	TRBJ1-1	TRBV30	TGTGCCTGGAGTGGGGGGACAGCCCAAGCTTTCTTT	CAWSGGTAQAFF
few	TRBD1	TRBJ1-2	TRBV7-2	TGTGCCAGCAGCCCCCTATCCGGGACAGGGGGTGGCTATGGCTACACCTTC	CASSPLSGTGGGYGYTF
few	TRBD1	TRBJ2-5	TRBV29-1	TGCAGCGTTCAGGGGACAGACCAAGAGACCCAGTACTTC	CSVQGTDQETQYF
few	NA	TRBJ2-6	TRBV5-6	TGTGCCAGCAGCCGGTCAGGGGACGGGGCCAACGTCCTGACTTTC	CASSRSGDGANVLTF
few	NA	TRBJ1-2	TRBV5-4	TGTGCCAGCAGCCGGGGAAAGGGGGTTTCTGACTATGGCTACACCTTC	CASSRGKGVSDYGYTF
NA	NA	TRBJ1-5	TRBV30	TGTGCCTGGAGGCGGAGGGAAAGCAATCAGCCCCAGCATTTT	CAWRRRESNQPQHF
once	TRBD2	TRBJ2-5	TRBV6-5	TGTGCCAGCACGGATAGCGGGGCACAAGAGACCCAGTACTTC	CASTDSGAQETQYF
NA	NA	TRBJ1-6	TRBV7-9	TGTGCCAGCAGCCAGACAGAATTTAGGTCGCCCCTCCACTTT	CASSQTEFRSPLHF
NA	TRBD2	TRBJ2-1	TRBV11-3	TGTGCCAGCAGCTCGGGACTAGCGGGCTCCTACAATGAGCAGTTCTTC	CASSSGLAGSYNEQFF
few	NA	TRBJ1-1	TRBV21-1	TGTGCCAGCAGCAACCGGACAGGGTTGAACACTGAAGCTTTCTTT	CASSNRTGLNTEAFF
few	NA	TRBJ2-3	TRBV5-1	TGCGCCAGCCGAAGGGGACTCCACACAGATACGCAGTATTTT	CASRRGLHTDTQYF
NA	NA	TRBJ2-7	TRBV11-2	TGTGCCAGCAGCTTAGTCTGGGGAGGCGCCTACGAGCAGTACTTC	CASSLVWGGAYEQYF
NA	NA	TRBJ1-6	TRBV6-1	TGTGCCAGCGGCCGGGTCGGTGGGAATTCACCCCTCCACTTT	CASGRVGGNSPLHF
NA	TRBD2	TRBJ2-1	TRBV11-2	TGTGCCAGCAGCTTAGATCGGCTAGCGGGGGGTGAGCAGTTCTTC	CASSLDRLAGGEQFF
few	TRBD2	TRBJ2-2	TRBV5-1	TGCGCCAGCAGCTTGGTAGCGGGTTCTGTCACCGGGGAGCTGTTTTTT	CASSLVAGSVTGELFF
NA	NA	TRBJ2-1	TRBV28	TGTGCCAGCAGTTTTTTTCCGGGTGAGCAGTTCTTC	CASSFFPGEQFF
few	NA	TRBJ1-2	TRBV28	TGTGCCAGCGGGAGGGAAGGCTACACCTTC	CASGREGYTF
NA	TRBD2	TRBJ2-1	TRBV10-3	TGTGCCACCGCCGGGACTAGCGGCAATGAGCAGTTCTTC	CATAGTSGNEQFF